This TCR beta chain was sequenced during a study of cytomegalovirus exposure and HLA in healthy donors. On the study more broadly: Under 90% of some 390 genotyped donors fell in the Caucasian-associated ancestry cluster.

The CDR3 spans 13 residues. Trimming cost V 5 bases and J 6 bases, with 11 bases left between them. Per the germline V gene, CDR1 is KGHSH and CDR2 is LQKENI. Concerning this clone: Its target is not known.

The study ran its PCR with 60 Vbeta and 13 Jbeta primers. Some clones are missing from TCRdb's copy, which holds only in-frame ones; the method was immunoSEQ multiplex PCR. The profile shows approximately 220,000 clones, approximately 80% of them singletons. Study observations and caveats: Researchers reported in a later analysis that a missense DCLRE1C variant was tied to TCR beta V- and J-gene trimming.

This TCR came from a boy between 2 and 10 years old in good health and CMV-seronegative. The specimen sequenced was PBMCs. The chain uses TRBV18 and TRBJ1-5; a possible D gene is TRBD1 (5 bases). The CDR3 bases are TGTGCCAGCTCAGACACGGGGGGTCAGCCCCAGCATTTT. This encodes CASSDTGGQPQHF.